The T cell receptor beta chain described here comes from a study of T cell responses to AZD1222 COVID-19 vaccine (dated by TCRdb to the early 2020s). Background on the whole study: A total of around 240 trial participants underwent TCR sequencing, of whom about 210 had received two doses of AZD1222 and roughly 26 had received two doses of the MenACWY control vaccine. Trial participants were enrolled by age into 18-55, 56-69 and 70-plus year subgroups, with 148, 28 and 57 TCR-sequenced participants respectively.

The CDR3 regions of human TCRbeta chains were subjected to immunosequencing. The study's own analysis went as follows. TCRs in the repertoires were compared against a reference library of SARS-CoV-2-specific TCRs that had been generated with the MIRA antigen-specificity platform. Breadth was defined as the fraction of unique TCRs that were SARS-CoV-2-associated. Depth was defined as the fraction of total T cells that were SARS-CoV-2-associated. Using the MIRA data, each spike-specific TCR was assigned both to the spike region to which the TCR was reactive and to a CD4 or CD8 class. Log10-transformed breadth and depth values were compared by one-way ANOVA with Sidak's multiple comparisons tests. What TCRdb holds here is the immuneACCESS table cut down to in-frame rearrangements. Part of the clones is not present; checked against another copy, under half of the missing clones reflect an unresolved V gene, and the others are unexplained. Clonal size and the V and J genes are those of that table, whereas D and trimming came from the DNA. This sample lists under 150,000 clones; approximately 91% were detected once. The ten largest clones take up approximately 2% of the sample.

V is pruned by 4 bases and J by 4 bases, leaving 7 bases of the junction without a gene match. The germline V gene gives CDR1 as MRHNA and CDR2 as SNTAGT. Reading from cysteine to phenylalanine, the CDR3 counts 16 amino acids. Only the CDR3 DNA stays, 48 bases, in frame from base 1. Here is what the overall study found, with its caveats: In the small 56-69-year group, the increase in depth fell short of significance, most likely because of low power. A significant rise in spike-specific TCR breadth and depth was observed after two AZD1222 doses relative to day 0 and relative to MenACWY recipients. The vaccine-associated CD4 TCRs covered the entire spike protein, and the dominant responses fell in regions 160-218 and 743-854. Only 5 to 7 AZD1222 recipients were SARS-CoV-2 seropositive at baseline, limiting conclusions about previously exposed vaccinees. Because no day 14 peak-response samples were available, repertoires were characterized only after the peak T cell response. Participants were mostly white British, with more females than males. The authors suggested clonal diversity may have been underestimated. Reportedly, close to half of the unique spike-specific TCRs recognized epitopes lying outside the regions that are mutated in the B.1.351 and B.1.1.7 variants.

The time point label here, explained by the study, means: about 28 days (+/-7) after the second vaccine dose. AZD1222 recipients given second doses at about 4 weeks or at about 12 weeks were pooled, since spike-specific TCR depth and breadth were not found to differ between the two schedules. Samples from vaccinated people were obtained from the UK trials COV001 and COV002, which included a single-blind randomized controlled phase 2/3 trial of AZD1222 (ChAdOx1 nCoV-19) in healthy adults. Trial participant PBMC samples were collected at day 0 and day 28 after the second dose for TCRbeta chain sequencing. Of note for this clone: No antigen is known for it. No base quality values were provided; no much bigger clone lies one nucleotide off.

The receptor chain draws on TRBV6-4 and TRBJ2-3, with 11 bases matching TRBD1. The TCR was taken from an adult who received the AZD1222 COVID-19 vaccine. The sample consisted of peripheral blood, taken 28 days after the second AZD1222 dose. The DNA reads as follows: TGTGCCAGCAGTGGAAGTGGGGACAGGGGGTCAGATACGCAGTATTTT. This gives the protein CASSGSGDRGSDTQYF.